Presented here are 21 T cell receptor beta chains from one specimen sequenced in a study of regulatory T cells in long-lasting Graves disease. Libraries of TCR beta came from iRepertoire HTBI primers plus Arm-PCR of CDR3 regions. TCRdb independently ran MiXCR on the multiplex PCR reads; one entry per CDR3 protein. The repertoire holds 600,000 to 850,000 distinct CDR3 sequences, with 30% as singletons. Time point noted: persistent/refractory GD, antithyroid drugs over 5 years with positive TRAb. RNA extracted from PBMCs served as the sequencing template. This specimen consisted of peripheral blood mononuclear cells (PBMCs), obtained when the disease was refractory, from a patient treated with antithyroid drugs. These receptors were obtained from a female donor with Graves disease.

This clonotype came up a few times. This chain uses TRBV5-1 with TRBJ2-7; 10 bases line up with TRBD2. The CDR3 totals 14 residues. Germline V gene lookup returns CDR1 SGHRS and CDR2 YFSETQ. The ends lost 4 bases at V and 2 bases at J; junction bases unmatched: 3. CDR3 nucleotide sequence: TGCGCCAGCAGCCGGGGACTAGCGCCCTACGAGCAGTACTTC. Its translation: CASSRGLAPYEQYF.

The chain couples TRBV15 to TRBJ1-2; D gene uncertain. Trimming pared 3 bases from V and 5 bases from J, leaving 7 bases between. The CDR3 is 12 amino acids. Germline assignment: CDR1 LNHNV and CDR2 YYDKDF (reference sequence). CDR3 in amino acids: CATSSQPYGYTF. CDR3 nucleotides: TGTGCCACCAGCAGTCAACCTTATGGCTACACCTTC.

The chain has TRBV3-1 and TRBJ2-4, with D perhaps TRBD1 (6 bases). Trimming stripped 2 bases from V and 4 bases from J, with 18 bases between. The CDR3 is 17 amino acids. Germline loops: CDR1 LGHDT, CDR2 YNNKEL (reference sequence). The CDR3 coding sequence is TGTGCCAGCAGCCAAACTAGGGACGGTAGGGGGAAAAACATTCAGTACTTC. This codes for CASSQTRDGRGKNIQYF.

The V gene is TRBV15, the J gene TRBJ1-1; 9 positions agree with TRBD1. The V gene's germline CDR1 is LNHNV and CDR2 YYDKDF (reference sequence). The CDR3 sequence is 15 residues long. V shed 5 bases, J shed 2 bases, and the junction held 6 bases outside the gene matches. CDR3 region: CATSQRTGVNTEAFF. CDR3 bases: TGTGCCACCAGCCAACGGACAGGGGTTAACACTGAAGCTTTCTTT.

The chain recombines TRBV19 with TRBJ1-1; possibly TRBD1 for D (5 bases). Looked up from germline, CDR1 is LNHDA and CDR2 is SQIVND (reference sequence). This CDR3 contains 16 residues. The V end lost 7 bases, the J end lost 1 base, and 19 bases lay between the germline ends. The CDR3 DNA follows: TGTGCCAGTACCAGATATGGGGGGTGGGAGAACACTGAAGCTTTCTTT. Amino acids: CASTRYGGWENTEAFF.

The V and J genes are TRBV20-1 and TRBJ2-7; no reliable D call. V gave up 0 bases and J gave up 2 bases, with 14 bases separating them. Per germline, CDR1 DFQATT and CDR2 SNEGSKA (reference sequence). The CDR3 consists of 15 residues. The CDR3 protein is CSARDLGRIPYEQYF. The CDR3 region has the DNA TGCAGTGCTAGAGATCTCGGAAGGATCCCCTACGAGCAGTACTTC.

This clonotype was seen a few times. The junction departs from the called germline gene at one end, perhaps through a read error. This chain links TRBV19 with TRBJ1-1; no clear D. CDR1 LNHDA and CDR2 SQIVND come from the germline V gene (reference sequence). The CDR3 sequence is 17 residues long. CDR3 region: CASSIRSTFRMNTEAFF. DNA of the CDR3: TGTGCCAGTAGTATAAGGTCGACCTTTCGCATGAACACTGAGGCTTTCTTT.

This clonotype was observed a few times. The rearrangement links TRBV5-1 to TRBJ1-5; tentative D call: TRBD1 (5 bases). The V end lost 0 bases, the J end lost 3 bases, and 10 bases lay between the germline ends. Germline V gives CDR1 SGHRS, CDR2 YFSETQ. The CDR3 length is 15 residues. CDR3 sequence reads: CASSLAGPPNQPQHF. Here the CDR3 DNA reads TGCGCCAGCAGCTTGGCGGGGCCACCCAATCAGCCCCAGCATTTT.

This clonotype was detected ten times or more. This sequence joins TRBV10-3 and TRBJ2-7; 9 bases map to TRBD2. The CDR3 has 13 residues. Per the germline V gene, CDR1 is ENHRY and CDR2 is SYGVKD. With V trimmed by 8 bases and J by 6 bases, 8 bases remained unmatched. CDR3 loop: CAILVSGRGEQYF. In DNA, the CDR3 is TGTGCCATCCTAGTTAGCGGGAGAGGCGAGCAGTACTTC.

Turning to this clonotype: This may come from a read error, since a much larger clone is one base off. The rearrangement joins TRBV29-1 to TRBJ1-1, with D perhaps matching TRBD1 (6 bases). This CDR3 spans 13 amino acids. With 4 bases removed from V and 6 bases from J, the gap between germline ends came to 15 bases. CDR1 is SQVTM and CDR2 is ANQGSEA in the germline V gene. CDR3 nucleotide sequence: TGCAGCGTTGCTGGGGGGGCTGGGGCTGAAGCTTTCTTT. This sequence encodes CSVAGGAGAEAFF.

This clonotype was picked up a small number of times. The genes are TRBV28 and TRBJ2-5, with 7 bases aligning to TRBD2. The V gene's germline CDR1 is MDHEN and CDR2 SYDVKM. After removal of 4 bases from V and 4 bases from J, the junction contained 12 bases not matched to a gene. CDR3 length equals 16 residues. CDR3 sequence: CASSSQSGVYPETQYF. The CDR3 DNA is TGTGCCAGCAGTTCACAGAGCGGGGTATATCCAGAGACCCAGTACTTC. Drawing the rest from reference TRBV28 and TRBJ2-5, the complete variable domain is DVKVTQSSRYLVKRTGEKVFLECVQDMDHENMFWYRQDPGLGLRLIYFSYDVKMKEKGDIPEGYSVSREKKERFSLILESASTNQTSMYLCASSSQSGVYPETQYFGPGTRLLVL.

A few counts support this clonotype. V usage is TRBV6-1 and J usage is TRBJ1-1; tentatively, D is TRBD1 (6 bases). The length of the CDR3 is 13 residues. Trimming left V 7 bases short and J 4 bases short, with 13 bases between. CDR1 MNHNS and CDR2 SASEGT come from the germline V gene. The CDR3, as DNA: TGTGCCAGCACTTCAGGGGTAATCACTGAAGCTTTCTTT. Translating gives CASTSGVITEAFF.

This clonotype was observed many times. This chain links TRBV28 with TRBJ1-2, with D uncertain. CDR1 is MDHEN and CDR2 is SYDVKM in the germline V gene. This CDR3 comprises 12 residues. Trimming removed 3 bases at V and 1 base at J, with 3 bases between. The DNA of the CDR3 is TGTGCCAGCAGTTTCCATAACTATGGCTACACCTTC. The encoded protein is CASSFHNYGYTF.

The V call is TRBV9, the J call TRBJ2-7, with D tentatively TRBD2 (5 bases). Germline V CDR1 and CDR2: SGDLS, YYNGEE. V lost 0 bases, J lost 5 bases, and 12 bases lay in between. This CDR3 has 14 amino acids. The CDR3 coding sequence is TGTGCCAGCAGCGTAGAGGATAGCGTTGACGAGCAGTACTTC. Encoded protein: CASSVEDSVDEQYF.

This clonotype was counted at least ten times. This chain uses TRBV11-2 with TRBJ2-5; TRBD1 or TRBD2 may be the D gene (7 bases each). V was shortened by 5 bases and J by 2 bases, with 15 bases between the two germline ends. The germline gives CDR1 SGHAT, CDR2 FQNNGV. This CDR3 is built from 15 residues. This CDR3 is CASSSRGGWQETQYF. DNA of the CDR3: TGTGCCAGCAGCAGCAGGGGGGGCTGGCAAGAGACCCAGTACTTC.

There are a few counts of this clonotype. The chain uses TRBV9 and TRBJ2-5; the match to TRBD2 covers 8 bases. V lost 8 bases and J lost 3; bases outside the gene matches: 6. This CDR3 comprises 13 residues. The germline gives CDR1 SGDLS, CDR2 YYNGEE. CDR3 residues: CASRAAGEETQYF. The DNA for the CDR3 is TGTGCCAGTCGAGCAGCGGGAGAAGAGACCCAGTACTTC.

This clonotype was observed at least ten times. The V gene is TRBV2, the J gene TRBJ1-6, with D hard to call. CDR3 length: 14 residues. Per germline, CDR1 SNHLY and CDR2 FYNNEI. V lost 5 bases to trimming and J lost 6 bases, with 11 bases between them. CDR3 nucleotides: TGTGCCAGCAGTACCCGACTCCGTAATTCACCCCTCCACTTT. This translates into CASSTRLRNSPLHF.

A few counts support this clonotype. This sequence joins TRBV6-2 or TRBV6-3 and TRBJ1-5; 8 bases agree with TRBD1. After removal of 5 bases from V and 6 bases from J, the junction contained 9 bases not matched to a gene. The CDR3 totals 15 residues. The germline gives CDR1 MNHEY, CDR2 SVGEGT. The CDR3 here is CASSERWTGSQPQHF. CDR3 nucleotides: TGTGCCAGCAGTGAACGTTGGACAGGGAGTCAGCCCCAGCATTTT.

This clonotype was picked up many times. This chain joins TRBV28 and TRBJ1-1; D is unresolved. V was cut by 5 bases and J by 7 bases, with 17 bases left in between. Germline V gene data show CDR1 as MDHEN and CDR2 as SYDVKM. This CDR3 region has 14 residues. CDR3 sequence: CASSPGRARGEAFF. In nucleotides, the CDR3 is TGTGCCAGCAGTCCTGGTAGGGCTCGGGGTGAAGCTTTCTTT.

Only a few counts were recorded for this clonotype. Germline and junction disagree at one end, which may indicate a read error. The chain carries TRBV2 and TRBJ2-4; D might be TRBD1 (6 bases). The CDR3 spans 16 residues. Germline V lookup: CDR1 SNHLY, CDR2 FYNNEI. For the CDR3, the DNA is TGTGCCAGCAGAGAAGGGACATTCTTAGCCAAAAACATTCAGTACTTC. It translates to CASREGTFLAKNIQYF.

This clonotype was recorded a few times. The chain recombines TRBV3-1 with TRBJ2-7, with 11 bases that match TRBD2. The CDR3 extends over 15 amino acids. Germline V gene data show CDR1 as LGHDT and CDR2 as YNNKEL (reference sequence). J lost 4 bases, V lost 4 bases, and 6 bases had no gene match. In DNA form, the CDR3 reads TGTGCCAGCAGCCGCTTAGTAGCGGGGGGGTACGAGCAGTACTTC. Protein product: CASSRLVAGGYEQYF.